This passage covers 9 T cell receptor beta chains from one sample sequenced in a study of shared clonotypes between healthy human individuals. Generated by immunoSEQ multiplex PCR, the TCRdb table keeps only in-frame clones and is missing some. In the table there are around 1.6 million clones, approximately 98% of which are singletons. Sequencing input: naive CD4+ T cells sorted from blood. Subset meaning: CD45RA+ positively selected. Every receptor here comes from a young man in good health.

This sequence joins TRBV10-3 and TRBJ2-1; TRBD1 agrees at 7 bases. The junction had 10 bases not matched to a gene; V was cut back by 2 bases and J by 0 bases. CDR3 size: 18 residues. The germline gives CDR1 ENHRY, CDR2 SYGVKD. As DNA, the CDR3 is TGTGCCATCAGTGAGCCTGGACAGGCCAACCGCTCCTACAATGAGCAGTTCTTC. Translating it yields CAISEPGQANRSYNEQFF.

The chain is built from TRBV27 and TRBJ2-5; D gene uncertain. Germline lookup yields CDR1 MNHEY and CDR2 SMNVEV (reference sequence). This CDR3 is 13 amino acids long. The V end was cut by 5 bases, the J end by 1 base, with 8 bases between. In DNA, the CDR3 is TGTGCCAGCAGTCCACAGAGCCAAGAGACCCAGTACTTC. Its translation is CASSPQSQETQYF.

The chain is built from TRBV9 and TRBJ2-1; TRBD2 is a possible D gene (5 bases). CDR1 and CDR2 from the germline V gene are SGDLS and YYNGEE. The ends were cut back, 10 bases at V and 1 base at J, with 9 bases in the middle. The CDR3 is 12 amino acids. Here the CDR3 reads CAPEASYNEQFF. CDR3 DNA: TGTGCCCCGGAGGCATCCTACAATGAGCAGTTCTTC.

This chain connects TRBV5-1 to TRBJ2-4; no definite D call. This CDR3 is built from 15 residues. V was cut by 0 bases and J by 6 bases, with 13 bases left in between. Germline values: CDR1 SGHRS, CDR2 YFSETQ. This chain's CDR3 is CASSLAFGSPNIQYF. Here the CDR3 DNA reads TGCGCCAGCAGCTTGGCCTTCGGGTCCCCAAACATTCAGTACTTC. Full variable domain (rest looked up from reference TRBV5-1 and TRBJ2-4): KAGVTQTPRYLIKTRGQQVTLSCSPISGHRSVSWYQQTPGQGLQFLFEYFSETQRNKGNFPGRFSGRQFSNSRSEMNVSTLELGDSALYLCASSLAFGSPNIQYFGAGTRLSVL.

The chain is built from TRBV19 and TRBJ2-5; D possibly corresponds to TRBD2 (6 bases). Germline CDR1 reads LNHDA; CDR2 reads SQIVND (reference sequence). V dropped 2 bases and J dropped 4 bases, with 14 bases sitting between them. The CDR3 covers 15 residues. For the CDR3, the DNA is TGTGCCAGTAGTATATGGTCGGGAGTTGTAGAGACCCAGTACTTC. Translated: CASSIWSGVVETQYF.

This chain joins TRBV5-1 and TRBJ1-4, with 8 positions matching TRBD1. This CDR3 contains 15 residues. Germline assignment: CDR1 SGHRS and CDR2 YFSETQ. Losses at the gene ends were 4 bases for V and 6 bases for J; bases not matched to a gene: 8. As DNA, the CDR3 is TGCGCCAGCAGCCCCGGTCTACAGGGGGATGAAAAACTGTTTTTT. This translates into CASSPGLQGDEKLFF.

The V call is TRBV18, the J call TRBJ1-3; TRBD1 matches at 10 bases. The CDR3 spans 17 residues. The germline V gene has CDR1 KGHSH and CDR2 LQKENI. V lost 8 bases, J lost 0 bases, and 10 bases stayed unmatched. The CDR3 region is CASTTGDRGLSGNTIYF. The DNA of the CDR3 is TGTGCCAGCACTACTGGGGACAGGGGCCTCTCTGGAAACACCATATATTTT.

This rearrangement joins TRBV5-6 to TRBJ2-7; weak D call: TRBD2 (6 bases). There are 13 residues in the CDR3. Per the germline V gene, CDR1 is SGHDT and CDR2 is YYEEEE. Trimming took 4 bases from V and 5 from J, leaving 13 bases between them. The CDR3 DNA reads TGTGCCAGCAGCCCCCGGCCGGGGGACGAGCAGTACTTC. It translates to CASSPRPGDEQYF.

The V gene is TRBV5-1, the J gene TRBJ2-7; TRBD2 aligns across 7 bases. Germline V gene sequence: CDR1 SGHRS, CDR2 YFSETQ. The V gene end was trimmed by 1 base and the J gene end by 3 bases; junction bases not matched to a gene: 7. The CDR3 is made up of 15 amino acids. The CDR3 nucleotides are TGCGCCAGCAGCTTGCTGGCTAGCGGAAACTACGAGCAGTACTTC. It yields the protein CASSLLASGNYEQYF.